A single sample is the source of the 11 T cell receptor beta chains below, sequenced in a study of tumor-infiltrating lymphocytes in primary liver carcinoma. A primer matching the constant region was used to make TCR beta cDNA from approximately 0.45 ug of total RNA. Sequencing libraries for TCR beta derived from three nested multiplex PCR rounds that used slightly modified ARM-PCR. TRBV1-TRBV30 forward primers paired with a C-beta reverse primer drove the first two PCR rounds, around 10 cycles each. A single record per CDR3 protein comes from TCRdb applying MiXCR to the multiplex PCR reads. Of around 100,000 distinct CDR3 sequences in the sample, more than 65% are singletons; the top ten hold approximately 12%. DNA and RNA were both co-extracted from about 19-30 mg of bulk tissue that had not been sorted. The specimen was liver tumor tissue from sampling region 2. This sample's subset: tumor region T2, inferior pole. The receptors were gathered from a woman aged 55-70 years with primary liver carcinoma and hepatitis B virus infection.

The V gene is TRBV12-3 or TRBV12-4, the J gene TRBJ2-2, with TRBD2 matching 9 bases. The CDR3 length is 16 residues. CDR3 region: CTTRSPTSGNTGELFF. As DNA, the CDR3 is TGTACCACCAGGAGTCCGACTAGCGGGAACACCGGGGAGCTGTTTTTT.

With regard to this clonotype: A read error may explain this, as a much larger clone is one base away. The chain couples TRBV6-6 to TRBJ2-3; D call uncertain. The CDR3 sequence is 10 residues long. In germline, CDR1 is MNHNY, CDR2 SVGAGI (reference sequence). The CDR3 region has the DNA TGTGTCAGCGCTACAGATACGCAGTATTTT. Encoded protein: CVSATDTQYF.

On this clonotype: The CDR3 does not end in the conserved phenylalanine or tryptophan, so this is likely a read error. The chain couples TRBV29-1 to TRBJ1-2, with TRBD1 as a possible D gene (6 bases). Germline CDR1 and CDR2: SQVTM and ANQGSEA. This CDR3 comprises 13 residues. The V end lost 7 bases, the J end lost 8 bases, and 20 bases lay between the germline ends. The DNA of the CDR3 is TGCAGCGCCGGAGACAGGCCCCGCGACGGCTACACCTCC. It yields the protein CSAGDRPRDGYTS.

Turning to this clonotype: One end of the junction fails to match germline, which may point to a read error. This sequence joins TRBV28 and TRBJ1-2; weak D call: TRBD1 (5 bases). The CDR3 covers 14 residues. CDR1 is MDHEN, CDR2 SYDVKM, per germline. This chain's CDR3 is CASRPSLAAGTVVF. CDR3 bases: TGTGCCAGCAGACCATCATTGGCCGCCGGGACGGTCGTCTTC.

There are a few counts of this clonotype. A much larger clone differs by one base, so this may be a read error. Because it lacks the conserved phenylalanine or tryptophan at the end, this CDR3 is likely a read error. The chain is built from TRBV5-1 and TRBJ2-7, with 7 nucleotides matching TRBD1. Losses at the gene ends were 4 bases for V and 2 bases for J; bases not matched to a gene: 6. CDR3 length equals 14 residues. CDR1 and CDR2 from the germline V gene are SGHRS and YFSETQ. The CDR3 reads CASSGNRGPYEQYL. The CDR3 DNA sequence: TGCGCCAGCAGCGGGAACAGGGGTCCCTACGAGCAGTACTTA.

A word on this clonotype: The conserved closing phenylalanine or tryptophan is absent in this CDR3, likely reflecting a read error. The chain uses TRBV2 and TRBJ2-2; D remains unclear. There are 12 residues in the CDR3. Per germline, CDR1 SNHLY and CDR2 FYNNEI. Trimming removed 7 bases at V and 5 bases at J, with 8 bases between. CDR3 nucleotide sequence: TGTGCCAGCATAGGACGAACCGGGGAGCTGTTTTCT. This encodes CASIGRTGELFS.

A word on this clonotype: It may be a read error: a sequence one base away is much more abundant. The chain uses TRBV7-9 and TRBJ1-1; no reliable D call. Germline CDR1 is SEHNR and CDR2 is FQNEAQ (reference sequence). The CDR3 runs to 13 residues. Trimming removed 8 bases from V and 1 base from J, with 11 bases in between. The CDR3 DNA reads as TGTGCCAGCGGCAAAATAACGAACACTGAAGCTTTCTTT. The encoded protein is CASGKITNTEAFF. Full variable domain (outside the CDR3, taken from reference TRBV7-9 and TRBJ1-1): DTGVSQNPRHKITKRGQNVTFRCDPISEHNRLYWYRQTLGQGPEFLTYFQNEAQLEKSRLLSDRFSAERPKGSFSTLEIQRTEQGDSAMYLCASGKITNTEAFFGQGTRLTVV.

This clonotype showed up many times. CDR3 residues: CASARDSANYGYTF. DNA for the CDR3: TGTGCTAGCGCGAGGGACAGCGCCAACTATGGCTACACCTTC. The chain is built from TRBV12-5 and TRBJ1-2, with TRBD1 identical over 7 bases. The V and J ends lost 9 bases and 2 bases, in that order; junction bases with no gene match: 9. The CDR3 spans 14 residues. Per the germline V gene, CDR1 is LGHNT and CDR2 is FRNRAP.

This clonotype was seen once. This chain links TRBV24-1 with TRBJ2-5, with unresolved D. The CDR3 consists of 10 residues. Germline V gene data show CDR1 as KGHDR and CDR2 as SFDVKD. The ends were cut back, 8 bases at V and 7 bases at J, with 7 bases in the middle. CDR3 sequence (DNA): TGTGCCACCACTGAAGGGACCCAGTACTTC. This encodes CATTEGTQYF.

This sequence joins TRBV29-1 and TRBJ2-1; perhaps TRBD2 as D (6 bases). CDR1 and CDR2 (germline): SQVTM, ANQGSEA. This CDR3 region has 17 residues. V was shortened by 5 bases and J by 0 bases, with 20 bases between the two germline ends. The CDR3 DNA sequence: TGCAGCGTTCAAGTCCCTAGCGAGAGATCCTCCTACAATGAGCAGTTCTTC. It encodes CSVQVPSERSSYNEQFF.

This CDR3 is CASSAGDPDTEAFF. CDR3 sequence (DNA): TGTGCCAGCAGCGCAGGGGACCCAGACACTGAAGCTTTCTTT. The chain joins TRBV11-3 to TRBJ1-1, with D tentatively TRBD1 (6 bases). V was shortened by 5 bases and J by 3 bases, with 13 bases between the two germline ends. Germline CDR1 is SGHNT and CDR2 is YENEEA. This CDR3 region has 14 residues.